This T cell receptor (beta chain) was sequenced during a study of shared clonotypes between healthy human individuals. Study-level information: Three CD4 naive, three CD4 memory, two CD8 naive and one CD8 memory plate were used per donor. The study, taken as a whole, reports: Researchers found naive subsets generally carried larger estimated richness than memory subsets.

Note on this clone: Its antigen remains unidentified.

Repertoires were generated with immunoSEQ multiplex PCR, while TCRdb's copy carries only in-frame clones and drops some. The sample holds around 2,000,000 clones, roughly 95% seen once. CD8 cells regarded as naive lacked CD45RO, were positively chosen for CCR7, and omitted terminally differentiated effector memory CD45RA+ cells. Caucasian adults living in Nashville, Tennessee, provided all samples. The CDR3 is made up of 16 amino acids. Germline values: CDR1 MGHDK, CDR2 SYGVNS. With V trimmed by 5 bases and J by 3 bases, 10 bases remained unmatched. Source material: naive CD8+ T cells sorted from blood. This TCR was sampled from a man in his late teens or twenties in good health. The chain joins TRBV25-1 to TRBJ2-5; TRBD1 matches at 9 bases. The CDR3 is CASSPRTRTGEETQYF. Here the CDR3 DNA reads TGTGCCAGCAGTCCCCGCACCCGGACAGGGGAAGAGACCCAGTACTTC.